Listed here are 18 T cell receptor beta chains from one sample, sequenced in a study of blood T cells in healthy people across ages. Then a second PCR, running roughly 7 to 11 cycles, was carried out with a sample-barcoded 5' primer and a J-beta primer mix. TCRdb reprocessed the 5' RACE reads with MiXCR, giving one entry per CDR3 protein. The repertoire consists of hundreds of thousands of distinct CDR3 sequences, with 20% to 25% occurring once and the leading ten covering 3.5% to 4%. The specimen sequenced was blood. The source is a man between 65 and 85 years old in good health.

This clonotype was counted a few times. Sequence at one end of the junction differs from germline and may be a read error. The rearrangement links TRBV9 to TRBJ2-1, with 8 bases lining up with TRBD1. The CDR3 is made up of 17 amino acids. The germline CDR1 and CDR2 sequences are SGDLS and YYNGEE. Here the CDR3 DNA reads TGTGCCAGCAGCGTAGAGCCAGGGGGCGTCTCCTACAATGAGCAGCTCTTC. Translating gives CASSVEPGGVSYNEQLF.

The V gene is TRBV20-1, the J gene TRBJ2-7, with a possible D match to TRBD2 (6 bases). In germline, CDR1 is DFQATT, CDR2 SNEGSKA (reference sequence). With 3 bases removed from V and 4 bases from J, the gap between germline ends came to 28 bases. The CDR3 sequence is 18 residues long. The CDR3: CSARVGTLSINLGYEQYF. The CDR3 nucleotides are TGCAGTGCTAGGGTGGGGACTCTTTCTATAAACTTGGGTTACGAGCAGTACTTC.

A few counts support this clonotype. V usage is TRBV29-1 and J usage is TRBJ2-4; D is possibly TRBD1 (7 bases). Per the germline V gene, CDR1 is SQVTM and CDR2 is ANQGSEA. The germline V and J ends were trimmed by 5 bases and 10 bases, with 18 bases remaining between them. The CDR3 covers 13 residues. CDR3 sequence reads: CSVQRGQGGIQYF. CDR3 nucleotide sequence: TGCAGCGTTCAGAGGGGCCAGGGGGGAATTCAGTACTTC.

The gene calls are TRBV20-1 and TRBJ1-2, with TRBD1 matching 10 bases. Germline lookup yields CDR1 DFQATT and CDR2 SNEGSKA (reference sequence). The CDR3 length is 11 residues. CDR3 protein: CRPGQGVGYTF. The CDR3 DNA reads TGCAGGCCAGGACAGGGGGTTGGCTACACCTTC.

The chain links TRBV24-1 to TRBJ2-2, with D possibly TRBD2 on 5 matching bases. Per the germline V gene, CDR1 is KGHDR and CDR2 is SFDVKD. Trimming removed 5 bases at V and 7 bases at J, with 7 bases between. This CDR3 is 12 amino acids long. This CDR3 reads CATSGRDGELFF. In DNA form, the CDR3 reads TGTGCCACCAGTGGCCGGGACGGGGAGCTGTTTTTT.

This clonotype was picked up a small number of times. The chain recombines TRBV7-9 with TRBJ2-7, with a tentative D call TRBD2 (6 bases). V was pared by 1 base and J by 6 bases, with 13 bases between. The CDR3 has 14 amino acids. Germline CDR1 SEHNR, CDR2 FQNEAQ (reference sequence). The CDR3 loop reads CASSLGSGSPEQYF. CDR3 bases: TGTGCCAGCAGCTTAGGGTCCGGGAGTCCCGAGCAGTACTTC.

V is TRBV2 and J is TRBJ2-3, with 8 positions matching TRBD1. The ends lost 10 bases at V and 8 bases at J; junction bases unmatched: 20. The CDR3 runs 16 residues. The V gene's germline CDR1 is SNHLY and CDR2 FYNNEI. DNA for the CDR3: TGTGCCACCCTGGAGGGTGACAGGGGACGGTCGGGTACGCAGTATTTT. This encodes CATLEGDRGRSGTQYF.

CDR3 in DNA: TGTGCCAGCAGCCAAGAAGGGCTAGCCAGTGAGACCCAGTACTTC. This gives the protein CASSQEGLASETQYF. The chain is built from TRBV3-1 and TRBJ2-5; D might be TRBD2 (5 bases). V lost 0 bases, J lost 5 bases, and 13 bases lay in between. Germline V gene lookup returns CDR1 LGHDT and CDR2 YNNKEL (reference sequence). The CDR3 is 15 amino acids.

The rearrangement links TRBV29-1 to TRBJ2-1; TRBD2 matches 14 bases. Germline V gene lookup returns CDR1 SQVTM and CDR2 ANQGSEA. The ends lost 7 bases at V and 6 bases at J; junction bases unmatched: 8. The CDR3 is 15 amino acids. The DNA for the CDR3 is TGCAGCGATAGACTAGCGGGAGGGCCGGGCAATGAGCAGTTCTTC. It encodes CSDRLAGGPGNEQFF.

This clonotype came up a few times. The V gene is TRBV5-5, the J gene TRBJ2-3, with 9 bases fitting TRBD2. There are 15 residues in the CDR3. CDR1 is SGHKS, CDR2 YYEKEE, per germline (reference sequence). Germline trimming cut 0 bases from V and 5 bases from J; bases unmatched to any gene: 4. Here the CDR3 reads CASSLDIAGVDTQYF. In DNA, the CDR3 is TGTGCCAGCAGCTTGGACATAGCGGGAGTAGATACGCAGTATTTT.

This clonotype came up a few times. The chain carries TRBV12-3 or TRBV12-4 and TRBJ2-1, with D tentatively TRBD1 (5 bases). This CDR3 contains 13 residues. The V and J ends lost 1 base and 10 bases respectively, with 11 bases between them. The CDR3 sequence is CASSLGLGAEQFF. In DNA form, the CDR3 reads TGTGCCAGCAGTTTAGGGCTAGGGGCGGAGCAGTTCTTC.

Remarks on this clonotype: A read error may explain this, as a much larger clone is one base away. The genes are TRBV6-4 and TRBJ1-5; D gene ambiguous. V dropped 4 bases and J dropped 0 bases, with 4 bases sitting between them. This CDR3 contains 13 residues. Per the germline V gene, CDR1 is MRHNA and CDR2 is SNTAGT. The chain's CDR3 is CASSAYSNQPQHF. CDR3 nucleotide sequence: TGTGCCAGCAGTGCGTATAGCAATCAGCCCCAGCATTTT.

This clonotype was counted ten times or more. The chain is built from TRBV28 and TRBJ2-4, with 11 positions matching TRBD2. The V and J ends lost 7 bases and 2 bases, in that order; junction bases with no gene match: 13. This CDR3 is 18 amino acids long. Germline loops: CDR1 MDHEN, CDR2 SYDVKM. The CDR3 DNA reads as TGTGCCAGCACCCCAAATAGCGGGAGGGCCTGGACCAAAAACATTCAGTACTTC. Amino acids: CASTPNSGRAWTKNIQYF.

This clonotype showed up just a few times. The V and J genes are TRBV5-1 and TRBJ1-2, with a possible D match to TRBD1 (6 bases). CDR3 size: 14 residues. The V and J ends lost 4 bases and 8 bases respectively, with 18 bases between them. The germline gives CDR1 SGHRS, CDR2 YFSETQ. The CDR3 sequence: CASSQDGTLGGYTF. Written as DNA, the CDR3 is TGCGCCAGCAGCCAGGACGGGACATTGGGCGGCTACACCTTC.

The chain is built from TRBV2 and TRBJ1-5; 8 nucleotides match TRBD1. Germline CDR1 reads SNHLY; CDR2 reads FYNNEI. This CDR3 has 15 residues. Trimming took 5 bases from V and 9 from J; bases not matched to a gene: 12. CDR3 residues: CASSTTDRGVLPQHF. DNA for the CDR3: TGTGCCAGCAGTACGACCGACAGGGGAGTCTTGCCCCAGCATTTT.

This clonotype has a handful of counts. This chain uses TRBV7-2 with TRBJ1-3; D is uncertain. The germline CDR1 and CDR2 sequences are SGHTA and FQGNSA. Trimming left V 1 base short and J 1 base short, with 8 bases between. This CDR3 is built from 15 residues. DNA of the CDR3: TGTGCCAGCAGCTTAGAAGCGGGATCTGGAAACACCATATATTTT. Amino acids: CASSLEAGSGNTIYF. Looking up the rest from reference TRBV7-2 and TRBJ1-3 gives the full variable domain: GAGVSQSPSNKVTEKGKDVELRCDPISGHTALYWYRQSLGQGLEFLIYFQGNSAPDKSGLPSDRFSAERTGGSVSTLTIQRTQQEDSAVYLCASSLEAGSGNTIYFGEGSWLTVV.

The CDR3 spells CASSLVPGGNEKLFF. In DNA, the CDR3 is TGTGCCAGCAGCTTAGTCCCAGGCGGGAATGAAAAACTGTTTTTT. This chain links TRBV7-9 with TRBJ1-4; D uncertain. From germline, CDR1 is SEHNR and CDR2 FQNEAQ (reference sequence). The CDR3 is 15 amino acids. Trimming took 1 base from V and 5 from J, leaving 11 bases between them.

This clonotype occurred many times. This chain connects TRBV7-2 to TRBJ1-2; D call uncertain. The CDR3 is 12 residues long. Trimming took off 6 bases at V and 2 bases at J, with 7 bases between the two ends. Per germline, CDR1 SGHTA and CDR2 FQGNSA. CDR3 in amino acids: CASSLGNYGYTF. The CDR3 region has the DNA TGTGCCAGCAGTTTGGGGAACTATGGCTACACCTTC.